Each of the 27 T cell receptor beta chains below was sequenced from the same sample in a study of graft-versus-host responses after intestinal transplantation. Only in-frame clones appear in the TCRdb table, and some are missing; sequencing was by immunoSEQ multiplex PCR. The table shows about 39,000 clones, with over 90% occurring only once. This material consisted of PBMCs, taken 734 days after intestinal transplantation. The receptors shown here come from a human patient who received an intestinal transplant, so some T cells may come from the graft donor.

The chain recombines TRBV6-5 with TRBJ1-6, with a possible D match to TRBD1 (6 bases). CDR1 MNHEY and CDR2 SVGAGI come from the germline V gene. V lost 6 bases to trimming and J lost 9 bases, with 15 bases between them. CDR3 size: 14 residues. CDR3 loop: CASSEGGYGSPLHF. The CDR3 nucleotides are TGTGCCAGCAGCGAAGGGGGTTACGGTTCACCCCTCCACTTT.

The chain employs TRBV6-5 and TRBJ1-5; 10 bases fit TRBD1. The V and J ends lost 0 bases and 6 bases, in that order; junction bases with no gene match: 2. This CDR3 comprises 15 residues. CDR1 MNHEY and CDR2 SVGAGI come from the germline V gene. This CDR3 is CASSYSTGGGQPQHF. CDR3 DNA sequence: TGTGCCAGCAGTTACTCGACAGGGGGCGGTCAGCCCCAGCATTTT.

V and J are TRBV9 and TRBJ2-7, with 12 nucleotides matching TRBD2. Germline V gene sequence: CDR1 SGDLS, CDR2 YYNGEE. J lost 7 bases, V lost 0 bases, and 8 bases had no gene match. The length of the CDR3 is 16 residues. For the CDR3, the DNA is TGTGCCAGCAGCGTAGGCAGGACTAGCGGGGCTGGAGAGCAGTACTTC. This encodes CASSVGRTSGAGEQYF.

The chain couples TRBV6-5 to TRBJ2-3; the D call may be TRBD1 or TRBD2 (5 bases each). Germline assignment: CDR1 MNHEY and CDR2 SVGAGI. CDR3 length equals 13 residues. V was cut by 0 bases and J by 9 bases, with 10 bases left in between. CDR3 nucleotide sequence: TGTGCCAGCAGTTACTCAAACGGGGACACGCAGTATTTT. Protein sequence: CASSYSNGDTQYF.

CDR3 DNA sequence: TGTGCCAGCAGCCCTCTTAGCGGGGGGTCCTACAATGAGCAGTTCTTC. It codes for CASSPLSGGSYNEQFF. The genes are TRBV4-2 and TRBJ2-1; 10 bases agree with TRBD2. The trim removed 4 bases at V and 1 base at J, leaving 4 bases unmatched. This CDR3 has 16 residues. The V gene's germline CDR1 is LGHNA and CDR2 YNFKEQ.

In this sample, this clone turned up once. The gene calls are TRBV6-6 and TRBJ2-7; D is unresolved. From germline, CDR1 is MNHNY and CDR2 SVGAGI (reference sequence). The ends were cut back, 0 bases at V and 3 bases at J, with 9 bases in the middle. The CDR3 is 14 amino acids. Written as DNA, the CDR3 is TGTGCCAGCAGTTACTCGGGTCCCGGCTACGAGCAGTACTTC. Its translation is CASSYSGPGYEQYF.

V usage is TRBV4-2 and J usage is TRBJ2-5, with a possible D match to TRBD2 (5 bases). The V end was cut by 4 bases, the J end by 0 bases, with 15 bases between. The CDR3 is 16 residues long. CDR1 is LGHNA, CDR2 YNFKEQ, per germline. The CDR3 DNA reads as TGTGCCAGCAGCCCGGAGGTGGTACCTTACCAAGAGACCCAGTACTTC. It yields the protein CASSPEVVPYQETQYF.

The rearrangement uses TRBV7-3 and TRBJ2-5, with 11 bases matching TRBD2. V dropped 5 bases and J dropped 1; count of bases not matched to a gene: 3. Germline V gene lookup returns CDR1 SGHTA and CDR2 FQGTGA. The CDR3 consists of 15 residues. The CDR3 loop is CASSVGTSGQETQYF. In nucleotides, the CDR3 is TGTGCCAGCAGCGTAGGGACTAGCGGCCAAGAGACCCAGTACTTC.

The chain combines TRBV27 with TRBJ2-7, with a tentative D call TRBD1 (5 bases). V was cut by 6 bases and J by 4 bases, with 10 bases left in between. The CDR3 extends over 12 amino acids. Germline V gene lookup returns CDR1 MNHEY and CDR2 SMNVEV (reference sequence). CDR3 sequence: CASSYDRYEQYF. The CDR3 nucleotides are TGTGCCAGCAGCTACGACAGATACGAGCAGTACTTC.

This chain uses TRBV7-2 with TRBJ2-1; 12 nucleotides line up with TRBD2. The CDR3 is made up of 16 amino acids. Unmatched junction bases numbered 9, after V lost 5 bases and J lost 7 bases. The germline gives CDR1 SGHTA, CDR2 FQGNSA. CDR3 sequence: CASSPSGLAGRNEQFF. The CDR3 coding sequence is TGTGCCAGCAGCCCCTCGGGACTAGCGGGTAGGAATGAGCAGTTCTTC.

The chain has TRBV11-1 and TRBJ1-2, with unresolved D. V shed 5 bases and J shed 4 bases, with 11 bases lying between them. CDR3 length: 13 residues. The germline CDR1 and CDR2 sequences are SGHAT and FQDESV (reference sequence). The DNA of the CDR3 is TGTGCCAGCAGCCCAGGACCACTCTATGGCTACACCTTC. As protein: CASSPGPLYGYTF.

This chain connects TRBV10-3 to TRBJ1-2; 7 bases line up with TRBD1. This CDR3 comprises 17 residues. V gave up 6 bases and J gave up 3 bases; unmatched junction bases: 16. The germline V gene has CDR1 ENHRY and CDR2 SYGVKD. As DNA, the CDR3 is TGTGCCATCAGGCCGGGAGTTGCAGGGGGTTCCGACTATGGCTACACCTTC. Amino acid sequence: CAIRPGVAGGSDYGYTF.

The gene calls are TRBV6-1 and TRBJ2-5, with a weak D call TRBD2 (5 bases). Trimming stripped 4 bases from V and 5 bases from J, with 11 bases between. This CDR3 spans 13 amino acids. CDR1 and CDR2 (germline): MNHNS, SASEGT. The CDR3 DNA sequence: TGTGCCAGCAGTGTATGGAGGTCGGAGACCCAGTACTTC. The encoded protein is CASSVWRSETQYF.

The chain combines TRBV10-1 with TRBJ2-1, with TRBD1 matching over 10 bases. The V and J ends lost 0 bases and 8 bases, in that order; junction bases with no gene match: 1. This CDR3 spans 14 amino acids. Germline CDR1 reads WNHNN; CDR2 reads SYGVQD (reference sequence). Here the CDR3 reads CASSESTGGHEQFF. The DNA of the CDR3 is TGCGCCAGCAGTGAGTCGACAGGGGGCCATGAGCAGTTCTTC.

The J gene is TRBJ2-7, the V gene TRBV6-1; 7 bases match TRBD1. The CDR3 consists of 15 residues. J gave up 4 bases and V 0 bases, and 6 bases lay outside the gene matches. Germline V gene lookup returns CDR1 MNHNS and CDR2 SASEGT. CDR3 DNA sequence: TGTGCCAGCAGTGAAGCCCCACAGGGGCTGTACGAGCAGTACTTC. Translated, it gives CASSEAPQGLYEQYF.

The gene calls are TRBV10-3 and TRBJ2-2, with D tentatively TRBD2 (5 bases). The CDR3 runs to 15 residues. In germline, CDR1 is ENHRY, CDR2 SYGVKD. V lost 8 bases and J lost 0, with 13 bases in between. The chain's CDR3 is CAIRGWQTNTGELFF. The CDR3, as DNA: TGTGCCATCCGAGGGTGGCAGACGAACACCGGGGAGCTGTTTTTT.

This chain uses TRBV15 with TRBJ2-3; 7 bases are shared with TRBD2. The CDR3 length is 17 residues. Germline loops: CDR1 LNHNV, CDR2 YYDKDF (reference sequence). The V and J ends lost 0 bases and 6 bases, in that order; junction bases with no gene match: 12. The CDR3 is CATSRDIPAGWGDTQYF. The CDR3 DNA sequence: TGTGCCACCAGCAGAGATATCCCAGCGGGATGGGGGGATACGCAGTATTTT.

V usage is TRBV6-5 and J usage is TRBJ1-5; possible D gene TRBD1, 6 bases. V was clipped by 2 bases and J by 7 bases, with 12 bases between them. Germline V gene data show CDR1 as MNHEY and CDR2 as SVGAGI. This CDR3 has 14 residues. The CDR3 nucleotides are TGTGCCAGCAGTTACGGAGTGGGGGCGCAGCCCCAGCATTTT. Translated, it gives CASSYGVGAQPQHF.

This clone turned up a few times. This chain connects TRBV4-1 to TRBJ2-7, with 7 nucleotides matching TRBD1. V was clipped by 5 bases and J by 2 bases; unmatched bases: 9. The germline V gene has CDR1 MGHRA and CDR2 YSYEKL. CDR3 length: 15 amino acids. The DNA for the CDR3 is TGCGCCAGCAGCACGACTGGCCAGGGGGCCTACGAGCAGTACTTC. Translating it yields CASSTTGQGAYEQYF.

This sequence joins TRBV6-5 and TRBJ1-1; D is unresolved. Germline CDR1 and CDR2: MNHEY and SVGAGI. CDR3 length equals 14 residues. The V end was cut by 5 bases, the J end by 12 bases, with 22 bases between. The CDR3 DNA reads as TGTGCCAGCAGTAACAAGGTGGCAGGCAGAAGTTCTTTCTTT. Its translation: CASSNKVAGRSSFF.

This clone occurred once. The V and J genes are TRBV15 and TRBJ1-5; D might be TRBD1 (5 bases). Trimming pared 5 bases from V and 9 bases from J, leaving 17 bases between. Per the germline V gene, CDR1 is LNHNV and CDR2 is YYDKDF (reference sequence). The CDR3 length is 14 residues. CDR3 loop: CATSSSDNDRPQHF. In DNA form, the CDR3 reads TGTGCCACCAGCTCGTCGGACAACGACCGGCCCCAGCATTTT.

The chain combines TRBV19 with TRBJ2-3; D gene uncertain. Trimming stripped 1 base from V and 6 bases from J, with 5 bases between. Germline CDR1 reads LNHDA; CDR2 reads SQIVND (reference sequence). This CDR3 has 12 residues. The CDR3 loop reads CASSIVADTQYF. CDR3 in DNA: TGTGCCAGTAGTATAGTCGCGGATACGCAGTATTTT. The full variable domain, completed using reference TRBV19 and TRBJ2-3, is DGGITQSPKYLFRKEGQNVTLSCEQNLNHDAMYWYRQDPGQGLRLIYYSQIVNDFQKGDIAEGYSVSREKKESFPLTVTSAQKNPTAFYLCASSIVADTQYFGPGTRLTVL.

The chain has TRBV10-3 and TRBJ1-6, with no clear D. The CDR3 has 14 residues. Trimming took 0 bases from V and 5 from J, leaving 5 bases between them. The V gene's germline CDR1 is ENHRY and CDR2 SYGVKD. The CDR3 reads CAISESGHNSPLHF. The CDR3 DNA reads as TGTGCCATCAGTGAGTCCGGCCATAATTCACCCCTCCACTTT.

The chain links TRBV25-1 to TRBJ2-7; D not certain. CDR3 length: 12 residues. The ends were cut back, 0 bases at V and 5 bases at J, with 5 bases in the middle. Per the germline V gene, CDR1 is MGHDK and CDR2 is SYGVNS. CDR3 protein: CASSEYIDEQYF. The CDR3 nucleotides read TGTGCCAGCAGTGAATATATCGACGAGCAGTACTTC.

This chain uses TRBV5-1 with TRBJ2-3; 7 nucleotides align to TRBD2. The CDR3 consists of 15 residues. The V gene's germline CDR1 is SGHRS and CDR2 YFSETQ. The J segment lost 3 bases and the V segment lost 0 bases, leaving 4 bases of the junction unmatched. CDR3 sequence reads: CASSLGQAGTDTQYF. The CDR3 region has the DNA TGCGCCAGCAGCTTGGGGCAAGCGGGGACAGATACGCAGTATTTT.

This chain connects TRBV7-2 to TRBJ1-3, with D maybe TRBD1 (5 bases). This CDR3 comprises 13 residues. V lost 6 bases to trimming and J lost 8 bases, with 14 bases between them. In germline, CDR1 is SGHTA, CDR2 FQGNSA. This chain's CDR3 is CASRGDPRHTIYF. CDR3 nucleotide sequence: TGTGCCAGCAGGGGGGACCCTCGTCACACCATATATTTT.

The chain couples TRBV4-2 to TRBJ1-1, with a weak D call TRBD1 (5 bases). CDR3 length: 13 residues. V lost 4 bases and J lost 4, with 10 bases in between. The V gene's germline CDR1 is LGHNA and CDR2 YNFKEQ. DNA for the CDR3: TGTGCCAGCAGCCCCACAGGTACCACTGAAGCTTTCTTT. Translated: CASSPTGTTEAFF.